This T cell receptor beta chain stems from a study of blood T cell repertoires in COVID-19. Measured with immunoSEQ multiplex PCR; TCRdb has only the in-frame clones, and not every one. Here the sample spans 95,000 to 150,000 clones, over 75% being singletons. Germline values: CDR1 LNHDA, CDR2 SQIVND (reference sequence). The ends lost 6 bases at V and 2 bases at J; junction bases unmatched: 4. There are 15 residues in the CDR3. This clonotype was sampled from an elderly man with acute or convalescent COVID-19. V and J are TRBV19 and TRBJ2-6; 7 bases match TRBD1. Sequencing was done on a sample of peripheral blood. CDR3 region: CASRRQGTGANVLTF. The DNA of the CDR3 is TGTGCCAGTAGGAGACAGGGAACTGGGGCCAACGTCCTGACTTTC.